This T cell receptor (beta chain) is from a study of blood T cell repertoires in COVID-19. CDR3 length equals 13 residues. Germline-derived CDR1 and CDR2 are MNHEY and SVGAGI. V lost 7 bases to trimming and J lost 3 bases; unmatched junction nucleotides: 5. Patients in Seattle were enrolled during active infection, then followed longitudinally. This table comes from immunoSEQ multiplex PCR, and its TCRdb copy is limited to in-frame clones, with some not included. This table has fewer than 700,000 clones, 70% to 90% appearing once. The sample comprised peripheral blood. This receptor was obtained from a woman aged 45-65 years with COVID-19, enrolled during active disease. The gene calls are TRBV6-5 and TRBJ1-1; the match to TRBD1 covers 7 bases. CDR3 residues: CASTQGEDTEAFF. In DNA form, the CDR3 reads TGTGCCAGCACCCAGGGGGAGGACACTGAAGCTTTCTTT.